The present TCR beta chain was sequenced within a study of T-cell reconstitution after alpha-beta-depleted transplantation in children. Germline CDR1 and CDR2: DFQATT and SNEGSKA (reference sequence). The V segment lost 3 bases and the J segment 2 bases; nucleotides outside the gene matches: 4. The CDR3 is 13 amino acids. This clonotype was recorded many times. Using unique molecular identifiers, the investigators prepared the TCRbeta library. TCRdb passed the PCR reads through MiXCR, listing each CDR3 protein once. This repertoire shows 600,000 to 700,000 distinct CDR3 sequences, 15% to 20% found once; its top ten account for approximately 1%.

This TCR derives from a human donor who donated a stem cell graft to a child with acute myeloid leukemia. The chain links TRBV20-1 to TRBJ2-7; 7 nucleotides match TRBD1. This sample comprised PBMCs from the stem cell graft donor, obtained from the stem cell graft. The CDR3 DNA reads TGCAGTGCTAGGGACAGGAGAGCCTACGAGCAGTACTTC. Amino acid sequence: CSARDRRAYEQYF.